Following are 7 T cell receptor beta chains from one sample sequenced in a study of shared clonotypes between healthy human individuals. Here immunoSEQ multiplex PCR was the method, and the copy in TCRdb shows in-frame clones only, minus some. Of under 2,000,000 clones in the sample, just under 95% are singletons; the top ten hold less than 1.5%. The naive CD8 population came from CD45RO-negative cells selected for CCR7, without terminally differentiated effector memory CD45RA+ cells. Sequencing was carried out using naive CD8+ T cells sorted from blood. The receptors stem from a man aged 18-30 years in good health.

The genes are TRBV6-1 and TRBJ2-3; the D gene could be TRBD1 or TRBD2 (5 bases each). The CDR3 covers 17 residues. The V end was cut by 2 bases, the J end by 0 bases, with 15 bases between. Germline lookup yields CDR1 MNHNS and CDR2 SASEGT. CDR3 bases: TGTGCCAGCAGTGAACCTCTGGGACGGGCTAGCACAGATACGCAGTATTTT. Its protein is CASSEPLGRASTDTQYF.

This clone was seen just once. J is TRBJ2-7 and V is TRBV2, with 7 bases aligning to TRBD1. CDR3 size: 15 residues. The germline V gene encodes CDR1 SNHLY and CDR2 FYNNEI. The ends lost 1 base at V and 2 bases at J; junction bases unmatched: 5. CDR3 bases: TGTGCCAGCAGTGAAGGGGACAGTAGAACCTACGAGCAGTACTTC. It encodes CASSEGDSRTYEQYF.

The rearrangement joins TRBV4-1 to TRBJ1-3; D not resolved. Germline loops: CDR1 MGHRA, CDR2 YSYEKL. This CDR3 is built from 17 residues. The germline V and J ends were trimmed by 4 bases and 2 bases, with 18 bases remaining between them. CDR3 in DNA: TGCGCCAGCAGCCTAGATTCCGCAGGAACGGCTGGAAACACCATATATTTT. Translation: CASSLDSAGTAGNTIYF.

In its sample, this clone was seen once. The CDR3 protein is CASSLFGLKETQYF. The DNA for the CDR3 is TGTGCCAGCAGTTTATTTGGGCTGAAAGAGACCCAGTACTTC. This chain uses TRBV27 with TRBJ2-5; no clear D gene. Germline lookup yields CDR1 MNHEY and CDR2 SMNVEV (reference sequence). This CDR3 has 14 residues. V lost 1 base to trimming and J lost 3 bases, with 9 bases between them.

The rearrangement joins TRBV6-5 to TRBJ2-7, with D perhaps matching TRBD1 (6 bases). V lost 6 bases and J lost 9, with 15 bases in between. The CDR3 covers 12 residues. Looked up from germline, CDR1 is MNHEY and CDR2 is SVGAGI. The CDR3 is CASSPNRVRQYF. The CDR3 DNA reads as TGTGCCAGCAGCCCTAACAGGGTTCGGCAGTACTTC.

The rearrangement joins TRBV6-5 to TRBJ2-7; a possible D gene is TRBD1 (5 bases). The germline V gene encodes CDR1 MNHEY and CDR2 SVGAGI. The CDR3 has 14 residues. With 0 bases removed from V and 4 bases from J, the gap between germline ends came to 10 bases. DNA of the CDR3: TGTGCCAGCAGTTACTCGGACATCGGGTACGAGCAGTACTTC. This gives the protein CASSYSDIGYEQYF.

This chain uses TRBV7-9 with TRBJ2-5, with D possibly being TRBD2 (5 bases). Trimming removed 8 bases at V and 4 bases at J, with 17 bases between. Germline V gene sequence: CDR1 SEHNR, CDR2 FQNEAQ (reference sequence). The CDR3 contains 14 residues. For the CDR3, the DNA is TGTGCCAGCGATGGAATAGTGGAGGTAGAGACCCAGTACTTC. Translated: CASDGIVEVETQYF.